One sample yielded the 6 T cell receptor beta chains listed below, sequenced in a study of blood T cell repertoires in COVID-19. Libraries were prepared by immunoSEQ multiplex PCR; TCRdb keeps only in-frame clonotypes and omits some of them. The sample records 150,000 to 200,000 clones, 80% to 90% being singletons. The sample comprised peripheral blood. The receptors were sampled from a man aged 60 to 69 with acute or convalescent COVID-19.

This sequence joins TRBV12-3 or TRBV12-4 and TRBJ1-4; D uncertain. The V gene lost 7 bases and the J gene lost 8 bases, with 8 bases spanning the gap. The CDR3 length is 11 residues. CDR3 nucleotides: TGTGCCAGCAAGCGAGGGGAAAAACTGTTTTTT. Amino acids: CASKRGEKLFF.

Here the CDR3 DNA reads TGCAGCGTCGCCTGGACTAGCGGGATTTCCCCAGAGACCCAGTACTTC. This encodes CSVAWTSGISPETQYF. The chain has TRBV29-1 and TRBJ2-5; 12 nucleotides agree with TRBD2. Germline assignment: CDR1 SQVTM and CDR2 ANQGSEA. This CDR3 comprises 16 residues. J was trimmed by 4 bases and V by 6 bases; bases with no gene match: 12.

The CDR3, as DNA: TGTGCCAGCAGCTCGGACAATCAGAATGAGCAGTTCTTC. It yields the protein CASSSDNQNEQFF. The chain recombines TRBV7-2 with TRBJ2-1, with D possibly TRBD1 on 5 matching bases. V was clipped by 4 bases and J by 7 bases, with 11 bases between them. Germline CDR1 is SGHTA and CDR2 is FQGNSA. This CDR3 comprises 13 residues.

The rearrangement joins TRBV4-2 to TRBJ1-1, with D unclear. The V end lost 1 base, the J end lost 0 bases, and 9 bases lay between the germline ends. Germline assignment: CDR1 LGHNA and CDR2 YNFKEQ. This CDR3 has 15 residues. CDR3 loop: CASSQVGEMNTEAFF. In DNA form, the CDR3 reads TGTGCCAGCAGCCAAGTTGGTGAGATGAACACTGAAGCTTTCTTT.

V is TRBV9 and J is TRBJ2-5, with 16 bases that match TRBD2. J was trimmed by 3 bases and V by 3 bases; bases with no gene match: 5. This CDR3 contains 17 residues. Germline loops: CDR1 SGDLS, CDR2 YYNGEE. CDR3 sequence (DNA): TGTGCCAGCAGCGCGGGGACTAGCGGGAGGGGGGAAGAGACCCAGTACTTC. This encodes CASSAGTSGRGEETQYF.

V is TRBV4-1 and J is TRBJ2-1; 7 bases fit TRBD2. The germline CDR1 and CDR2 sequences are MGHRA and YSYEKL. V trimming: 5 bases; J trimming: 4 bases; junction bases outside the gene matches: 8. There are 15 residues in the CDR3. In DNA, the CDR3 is TGCGCCAGCAGCTCCCCGGGACTACCATACAATGAGCAGTTCTTC. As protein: CASSSPGLPYNEQFF.